The 23 T cell receptor beta chains below come from one sample, sequenced in a study of regulatory T cells in long-lasting Graves disease (dated by TCRdb to 2020 to 2022). This specimen's time point label, per the study, means: newly diagnosed GD, antithyroid drugs for less than 3 months. For both TCR sequencing and RNA sequencing, RNA was extracted from PBMCs in TRIzol. The library was generated by multiplex PCR. The data were produced on an Illumina HiSeq 4000. TCR beta libraries were built with iRepertoire HTBI primers and Arm-PCR amplification of CDR3 regions. TCRdb trimmed public reads at Q25 via fastp, called clones via MiXCR and kept in-frame beta chains. Rows are unified per CDR3 protein, each entry keeping the most common DNA and genes. The sample table contains more than 400,000 distinct CDR3 sequences; only one count was recorded for less than 20% of them. The ten top clones hold roughly 10% of the sample.

These data also featured in a second study, about T cells in Graves' hyperthyroidism and ophthalmopathy.

Here the sequenced sample was peripheral blood mononuclear cells (PBMCs), taken at new diagnosis, from a patient treated with antithyroid drugs. The receptors were sampled from a woman aged 25 to 39 with Graves disease. Donor details come from another sample of the same person, matched by shared clones.

As to this clonotype: Given a much more abundant clone one base away, this may be a read error. The chain links TRBV30 to TRBJ2-1, with 8 bases aligning to TRBD2. J lost 8 bases, V lost 4 bases, and 16 bases had no gene match. CDR1 GTSNPN and CDR2 SVGIG come from the germline V gene (reference sequence). There are 16 residues in the CDR3. The CDR3 DNA is TGTGCCTGGACCCGCCCCCGGACTAGCAAAGGCGATGAGCAGTTCTTC. Its protein is CAWTRPRTSKGDEQFF.

This clonotype has ten or more counts. The rearrangement uses TRBV28 and TRBJ2-2, with 13 bases matching TRBD2. Germline V CDR1 and CDR2: MDHEN, SYDVKM. V trimming: 5 bases; J trimming: 6 bases; junction bases outside the gene matches: 12. The CDR3 has 18 amino acids. CDR3 protein: CASSATAGLAGDAGELFF. CDR3 nucleotides: TGTGCCAGCAGTGCAACAGCCGGACTAGCGGGAGACGCCGGGGAGCTGTTTTTT.

Comment on this clonotype: A much bigger clone sits one base away, suggesting this may be a read error. The chain employs TRBV7-9 and TRBJ1-2; D gene unclear. Germline V CDR1 and CDR2: SEHNR, FQNEAQ (reference sequence). There are 17 residues in the CDR3. Deletions cut 1 base from V and 4 bases from J, with 19 bases between. The CDR3: CASSLERRGPIPYGYTF. Written as DNA, the CDR3 is TGTGCCAGCAGCTTAGAGAGGCGCGGACCTATTCCCTATGGCTACACCTTC.

The table lists this clonotype with many counts. This chain links TRBV5-8 with TRBJ2-3; the D is unclear. The CDR3 is made up of 14 amino acids. The germline V gene encodes CDR1 SGHTS and CDR2 YDEGEE. V was pared by 0 bases and J by 1 base, with 6 bases between. The CDR3 region is CASSLAQGTDTQYF. CDR3 nucleotides: TGTGCCAGCAGCTTGGCCCAGGGCACAGATACGCAGTATTTT.

This clonotype appeared many times. The gene calls are TRBV28 and TRBJ2-7, with TRBD2 as a possible D gene (6 bases). The germline V and J ends were trimmed by 7 bases and 3 bases, with 13 bases remaining between them. The CDR3 has 13 residues. The germline gives CDR1 MDHEN, CDR2 SYDVKM. The CDR3 reads CASISFSGYEQYF. The CDR3 nucleotides read TGTGCCAGCATAAGCTTTAGCGGCTACGAGCAGTACTTC.

This clonotype was recorded many times. J is TRBJ2-1 and V is TRBV7-9; no firm D call. Germline values: CDR1 SEHNR, CDR2 FQNEAQ (reference sequence). The CDR3 covers 12 residues. Trimming removed 4 bases from V and 6 bases from J, with 7 bases in between. In nucleotides, the CDR3 is TGTGCCAGCAGCTCACAGTCCAATGAGCAGTTCTTC. Residues: CASSSQSNEQFF.

This clonotype was seen ten or more times. The rearrangement links TRBV29-1 to TRBJ2-1; D not certain. Germline V gene sequence: CDR1 SQVTM, CDR2 ANQGSEA. The germline V and J ends were trimmed by 6 bases and 0 bases, with 6 bases remaining between them. The CDR3 runs 12 residues. CDR3 amino acids: CSVVSSYNEQFF. The CDR3 region has the DNA TGCAGCGTAGTTAGCTCCTACAATGAGCAGTTCTTC.

This clonotype was detected only a few times. A much bigger clone sits one base away, suggesting this may be a read error. The chain employs TRBV12-3 or TRBV12-4 and TRBJ2-1, with TRBD2 identical over 8 bases. CDR3 length equals 19 residues. Unmatched junction bases numbered 23, after V lost 6 bases and J lost 7 bases. Written as DNA, the CDR3 is TGTGCCAGCAGCCCCGGGACCCGCCGTGCCGGGAGGGCCCGGAATGAGCAGTTCTTC. The encoded protein is CASSPGTRRAGRARNEQFF.

This clonotype was detected many times. The chain employs TRBV7-8 and TRBJ2-2, with D hard to call. Per the germline V gene, CDR1 is SGHVS and CDR2 is FQNEAQ. The length of the CDR3 is 14 residues. Trimming shortened V by 5 bases and J by 0 bases, and 7 bases separated the two germline ends. CDR3: CASSPEANTGELFF. CDR3 nucleotide sequence: TGTGCCAGCAGCCCAGAGGCGAACACCGGGGAGCTGTTTTTT.

This clonotype was seen repeatedly, ten times or more. The rearrangement uses TRBV2 and TRBJ2-3; TRBD2 is a possible D gene (6 bases). Germline V gene data show CDR1 as SNHLY and CDR2 as FYNNEI. The CDR3 sequence is 17 residues long. Deletions cut 7 bases from V and 2 bases from J, with 22 bases between. This chain's CDR3 is CASTRGTQTKNTDTQYF. CDR3 bases: TGTGCCAGCACCCGGGGGACGCAAACTAAAAACACAGATACGCAGTATTTT.

This clonotype was observed many times. The V and J genes are TRBV11-1 and TRBJ2-5; maybe TRBD2 (5 bases). CDR3 length: 12 residues. Germline assignment: CDR1 SGHAT and CDR2 FQDESV (reference sequence). With 5 bases removed from V and 14 bases from J, the gap between germline ends came to 18 bases. The CDR3 region is CASSPADGRGYF. For the CDR3, the DNA is TGTGCCAGCAGCCCAGCGGACGGACGCGGATACTTC.

This clonotype appeared many times. This rearrangement joins TRBV7-2 to TRBJ2-7, with 12 bases that match TRBD2. With V trimmed by 6 bases and J by 3 bases, 6 bases remained unmatched. This CDR3 is built from 15 residues. The germline gives CDR1 SGHTA, CDR2 FQGNSA. CDR3 nucleotide sequence: TGTGCCAGCAGATCACTAGCGGGAGGTATCTACGAGCAGTACTTC. It is translated as CASRSLAGGIYEQYF.

In this sample, this clonotype turned up a few times. In DNA form, the CDR3 reads TGTGCCAGCAGTTTTAGACAGGGGGCGCGTCCTTACTCTGGAAACACCATATATTTT. Translation gives CASSFRQGARPYSGNTIYF. The chain combines TRBV12-3 or TRBV12-4 with TRBJ1-3; 10 nucleotides line up with TRBD1. After removal of 3 bases from V and 0 bases from J, the junction contained 11 bases not matched to a gene. This CDR3 spans 19 amino acids.

V and J are TRBV6-2 or TRBV6-3 and TRBJ2-7; D may be TRBD2 (5 bases). The CDR3 length is 15 residues. The V gene lost 4 bases and the J gene lost 4 bases, with 17 bases spanning the gap. Germline lookup yields CDR1 MNHEY and CDR2 SVGEGT. The CDR3 DNA reads as TGTGCCAGCAGTTCCGCGTTCAGCGGTGGGTACGAGCAGTACTTC. This translates into CASSSAFSGGYEQYF.

This clonotype was seen many times. This rearrangement joins TRBV2 to TRBJ1-2, with 7 bases matching TRBD1. The V and J ends lost 2 bases and 7 bases, in that order; junction bases with no gene match: 16. The germline gives CDR1 SNHLY, CDR2 FYNNEI. The CDR3 is 17 amino acids. This chain's CDR3 is CASSESGQDLPPGGYTF. CDR3 coding DNA: TGTGCCAGCAGTGAATCCGGACAGGACCTACCACCCGGTGGCTACACCTTC. Based on the CDR3 plus reference TRBV2 and TRBJ1-2, the full variable domain is EPEVTQTPSHQVTQMGQEVILRCVPISNHLYFYWYRQILGQKVEFLVSFYNNEISEKSEIFDDQFSVERPDGSNFTLKIRSTKLEDSAMYFCASSESGQDLPPGGYTFGSGTRLTVV.

This clonotype was seen many times. V is TRBV28 and J is TRBJ2-1, with 7 nucleotides matching TRBD2. This CDR3 has 14 amino acids. Unmatched junction bases numbered 9, after V lost 6 bases and J lost 7 bases. In germline, CDR1 is MDHEN, CDR2 SYDVKM. CDR3 in amino acids: CASSLGGLGNEQFF. CDR3 DNA sequence: TGTGCCAGCAGCCTGGGAGGGCTCGGGAATGAGCAGTTCTTC. The full variable domain, completed using reference TRBV28 and TRBJ2-1, is DVKVTQSSRYLVKRTGEKVFLECVQDMDHENMFWYRQDPGLGLRLIYFSYDVKMKEKGDIPEGYSVSREKKERFSLILESASTNQTSMYLCASSLGGLGNEQFFGPGTRLTVL.

This chain uses TRBV19 with TRBJ2-3; TRBD2 matches at 9 bases. Looked up from germline, CDR1 is LNHDA and CDR2 is SQIVND (reference sequence). The CDR3 consists of 15 residues. The V segment lost 3 bases and the J segment 3 bases; nucleotides outside the gene matches: 4. CDR3 nucleotides: TGTGCCAGTAGTATTGAGGCGGGAGGGACAGATACGCAGTATTTT. As protein: CASSIEAGGTDTQYF.

Many counts were recorded for this clonotype. The gene calls are TRBV7-2 and TRBJ2-7; D gene uncertain. Germline V CDR1 and CDR2: SGHTA, FQGNSA. Trimming removed 3 bases at V and 4 bases at J, with 10 bases between. CDR3 length equals 13 residues. The CDR3 nucleotides read TGTGCCAGCAGCTTCCGACACGATTACGAGCAGTACTTC. It translates to CASSFRHDYEQYF. Full variable domain (rest looked up from reference TRBV7-2 and TRBJ2-7): GAGVSQSPSNKVTEKGKDVELRCDPISGHTALYWYRQSLGQGLEFLIYFQGNSAPDKSGLPSDRFSAERTGGSVSTLTIQRTQQEDSAVYLCASSFRHDYEQYFGPGTRLTVT.

This clonotype has ten or more counts. This chain links TRBV9 with TRBJ2-3, with TRBD2 as a possible D gene (5 bases). The CDR3 spans 13 residues. Germline V gene lookup returns CDR1 SGDLS and CDR2 YYNGEE. V lost 0 bases, J lost 4 bases, and 6 bases lay in between. The CDR3 protein is CASSVAGSDTQYF. CDR3 DNA sequence: TGTGCCAGCAGCGTAGCGGGGTCAGATACGCAGTATTTT.

This clonotype was observed many times. The J gene is TRBJ1-5, the V gene TRBV12-3 or TRBV12-4; TRBD1 agrees at 7 bases. V shed 3 bases and J 7 bases; nucleotides not matched to a gene: 3. The CDR3 runs 13 residues. CDR3 sequence (DNA): TGTGCCAGCAGTTTCTCAGGGGGACAGCCCCAGCATTTT. This sequence encodes CASSFSGGQPQHF.

This clonotype was picked up many times. The rearrangement uses TRBV28 and TRBJ2-7, with D perhaps TRBD2 (5 bases). Germline-derived CDR1 and CDR2 are MDHEN and SYDVKM. V was shortened by 6 bases and J by 0 bases, with 9 bases between the two germline ends. The CDR3 consists of 13 residues. CDR3 DNA sequence: TGTGCCAGCAGGGAGGCCAGCTCCTACGAGCAGTACTTC. Amino acids: CASREASSYEQYF.

This clonotype was detected many times. The gene calls are TRBV11-3 and TRBJ1-1; D is undetermined. Trimming stripped 5 bases from V and 5 bases from J, with 12 bases between. Germline-derived CDR1 and CDR2 are SGHNT and YENEEA. This CDR3 is built from 13 residues. This CDR3 reads CASSLTFETEAFF. CDR3 nucleotide sequence: TGTGCCAGCAGCCTCACCTTCGAGACTGAAGCTTTCTTT.

This clonotype occurred a few times. The gene calls are TRBV9 and TRBJ1-6, with TRBD1 matching 7 bases. The CDR3 length is 16 residues. V trimming: 0 bases; J trimming: 7 bases; junction bases outside the gene matches: 7. Germline CDR1 and CDR2: SGDLS and YYNGEE. The CDR3 sequence is CASSVGGTRGNSPLHF. CDR3 coding DNA: TGTGCCAGCAGCGTAGGAGGTACCAGGGGGAATTCACCCCTCCACTTT.